This T cell receptor (beta chain) was found in a study of beta chain features in type 1 diabetes. This clone was counted between two and nine times. The sequenced template was cDNA made from the entire isolated RNA. The table came from immunoSEQ multiplex PCR; TCRdb's copy has only in-frame clones and leaves some out. The sample contains 300,000 to 350,000 clones, 7.5% to 9% of which appear only once. From germline, CDR1 is MNHEY and CDR2 SVGAGI. The CDR3 is made up of 14 amino acids. With V trimmed by 5 bases and J by 4 bases, 8 bases remained unmatched. The clonotype was recovered from a woman between 18 and 30 years old in good health. The V call is TRBV6-5, the J call TRBJ2-7, with 7 bases aligning to TRBD1. The source material was central memory CD4+ T cells from blood. This chain's CDR3 is CASSQGQFGYEQYF. CDR3 nucleotide sequence: TGTGCCAGCAGTCAGGGACAGTTCGGGTACGAGCAGTACTTC.